These 20 T cell receptor beta chains were sequenced from one sample in a study. TCRdb itself ran the RT-PCR reads through MiXCR, one entry per CDR3 protein. In the table there are around 700,000 distinct CDR3 sequences, 14% of which are singletons. The sample taken for sequencing was memory CD4+ T cells from blood. All receptors come from a female donor in good health, serving as a healthy control.

This clonotype was seen repeatedly, ten times or more. V usage is TRBV5-1 and J usage is TRBJ2-3, with D possibly matching TRBD1 (6 bases). The CDR3 runs 14 residues. Germline lookup yields CDR1 SGHRS and CDR2 YFSETQ. V lost 5 bases and J 3 bases, leaving 13 bases between the germline ends. CDR3 region: CASRPSQGTDTQYF. CDR3 nucleotide sequence: TGCGCCAGCAGACCAAGCCAGGGGACAGATACGCAGTATTTT.

This clonotype came up a few times. The rearrangement joins TRBV27 to TRBJ2-3; TRBD2 is a possible D gene (7 bases). From germline, CDR1 is MNHEY and CDR2 SMNVEV (reference sequence). Deletions cut 2 bases from V and 6 bases from J, with 15 bases between. The CDR3 extends over 15 amino acids. Written as DNA, the CDR3 is TGTGCCAGCAGTTTACGGCGAGGGGGGGAGGATACGCAGTATTTT. Amino acid sequence: CASSLRRGGEDTQYF.

This chain uses TRBV2 with TRBJ1-1; D unresolved. Germline CDR1 and CDR2: SNHLY and FYNNEI. The CDR3 has 13 residues. V dropped 7 bases and J dropped 2 bases, with 11 bases sitting between them. The CDR3 nucleotides read TGTGCCAGCATCGTGGGCAGAAACACTGAAGCTTTCTTT. This sequence encodes CASIVGRNTEAFF.

Only a few counts were recorded for this clonotype. The CDR3 here is CASSLDVRNTEAFF. The CDR3 region has the DNA TGCGCCAGCAGCCTGGACGTTAGGAACACTGAAGCTTTCTTT. The chain couples TRBV5-1 to TRBJ1-1; D unresolved. The CDR3 has 14 amino acids. V was cut by 4 bases and J by 1 base, with 11 bases left in between. Germline CDR1 and CDR2: SGHRS and YFSETQ.

This chain links TRBV5-1 with TRBJ2-7; 11 nucleotides line up with TRBD2. The V segment lost 5 bases and the J segment 6 bases; nucleotides outside the gene matches: 13. Germline loops: CDR1 SGHRS, CDR2 YFSETQ. This CDR3 region has 16 residues. CDR3 sequence reads: CASSWPGTSGVSEQYF. CDR3 DNA: TGCGCCAGCAGTTGGCCCGGGACTAGCGGTGTCTCCGAGCAGTACTTC.

This clonotype was recorded a few times. This chain joins TRBV4-3 and TRBJ2-1, with 9 bases that match TRBD2. V shed 3 bases, J shed 4 bases, and the junction held 10 bases outside the gene matches. CDR1 is LGHNA and CDR2 is YSLEER in the germline V gene. The CDR3 loop spans 17 amino acids. The CDR3 DNA follows: TGCGCCAGCAGCCAGGCGGCGGGGGGGGCGTTTTACAATGAGCAGTTCTTC. This gives the protein CASSQAAGGAFYNEQFF.

This clonotype was picked up many times. V is TRBV12-3 or TRBV12-4 and J is TRBJ1-1; D ambiguous. The CDR3 is 15 amino acids. The V end was cut by 3 bases, the J end by 0 bases, with 11 bases between. Here the CDR3 DNA reads TGTGCCAGCAGTTTCAGTGCAGGAATGAACACTGAAGCTTTCTTT. Translating it yields CASSFSAGMNTEAFF.

This clonotype was observed at least ten times. The rearrangement uses TRBV29-1 and TRBJ1-1, with unresolved D. V was shortened by 4 bases and J by 1 base, with 10 bases between the two germline ends. Germline CDR1 SQVTM, CDR2 ANQGSEA. This CDR3 spans 13 amino acids. The CDR3 DNA sequence: TGCAGCGTTGGCGACTTTACGAACACTGAAGCTTTCTTT. Its translation: CSVGDFTNTEAFF.

The table lists this clonotype with a few counts. This sequence joins TRBV20-1 and TRBJ1-1, with D possibly TRBD1 on 5 matching bases. The CDR3 is 16 residues long. Germline-derived CDR1 and CDR2 are DFQATT and SNEGSKA (reference sequence). V was shortened by 6 bases and J by 0 bases, with 20 bases between the two germline ends. This CDR3 reads CSAFDARVGVNTEAFF. CDR3 bases: TGCAGTGCCTTCGATGCTAGGGTAGGGGTGAACACTGAAGCTTTCTTT.

The rearrangement uses TRBV5-4 and TRBJ2-1, with 9 bases that match TRBD2. V was pared by 0 bases and J by 2 bases, with 3 bases of the junction left unmatched. Germline CDR1 SGHNT, CDR2 YYREEE (reference sequence). The CDR3 extends over 16 amino acids. CDR3: CASSLDPSGTYNEQFF. For the CDR3, the DNA is TGTGCCAGCAGCTTGGATCCTAGCGGGACCTACAATGAGCAGTTCTTC.

This chain joins TRBV28 and TRBJ1-6; a weak D match, TRBD1 (5 bases). The V and J ends lost 4 bases and 10 bases respectively, with 20 bases between them. Per the germline V gene, CDR1 is MDHEN and CDR2 is SYDVKM. CDR3 size: 16 residues. CDR3 nucleotide sequence: TGTGCCAGCAGTTCCGCAGGGAATTTGGTAGGCTCACCCCTCCACTTT. Its protein is CASSSAGNLVGSPLHF.

The rearrangement uses TRBV5-1 and TRBJ2-3, with TRBD1 matching 10 bases. CDR1 is SGHRS, CDR2 YFSETQ, per germline. Trimming removed 0 bases from V and 6 bases from J; junction bases left unmatched: 7. The CDR3 sequence is 16 residues long. CDR3 residues: CASSLGQGAFWDTQYF. DNA for the CDR3: TGCGCCAGCAGCTTGGGACAGGGGGCCTTTTGGGATACGCAGTATTTT.

This clonotype was found many times. The chain uses TRBV27 and TRBJ2-1; a weak D match, TRBD2 (5 bases). The germline CDR1 and CDR2 sequences are MNHEY and SMNVEV (reference sequence). This CDR3 is built from 12 residues. Trimming removed 8 bases at V and 2 bases at J, with 7 bases between. The CDR3 is CASGRPYNEQFF. CDR3 DNA: TGTGCCAGCGGGAGACCCTACAATGAGCAGTTCTTC.

The J gene is TRBJ2-3, the V gene TRBV10-3, with 9 bases identical to TRBD2. V lost 5 bases, J lost 5 bases, and 17 bases stayed unmatched. CDR1 ENHRY and CDR2 SYGVKD come from the germline V gene. This CDR3 has 18 residues. The CDR3: CAISRRGAGGGGGDTQYF. The CDR3, as DNA: TGTGCCATCAGTCGGCGGGGAGCGGGAGGAGGGGGAGGAGATACGCAGTATTTT.

Turning to this clonotype: No conserved phenylalanine or tryptophan is present at the end of the CDR3, so a read error is the likely explanation. The chain employs TRBV10-3 and TRBJ2-1; TRBD2 matches 8 bases. This CDR3 is 16 amino acids long. The ends lost 6 bases at V and 4 bases at J; junction bases unmatched: 11. CDR1 ENHRY and CDR2 SYGVKD come from the germline V gene. The CDR3 DNA reads TGTGCCATCAGCGGGGGGGGACGGACAGATTACAATGAGCAGTTCCTC. It translates to CAISGGGRTDYNEQFL.

The chain combines TRBV3-1 with TRBJ1-5, with D possibly matching TRBD1 (6 bases). Germline CDR1 is LGHDT and CDR2 is YNNKEL (reference sequence). Trimming took off 4 bases at V and 4 bases at J, with 17 bases between the two ends. The CDR3 sequence is 16 residues long. The CDR3 loop reads CASSPAAQGPNQPQHF. CDR3 bases: TGTGCCAGCAGCCCCGCAGCACAGGGACCAAATCAGCCCCAGCATTTT.

V and J are TRBV7-2 and TRBJ2-7; 10 bases agree with TRBD2. The CDR3 covers 14 residues. Germline CDR1 and CDR2: SGHTA and FQGNSA. The trim removed 2 bases at V and 6 bases at J, leaving 4 bases unmatched. Here the CDR3 DNA reads TGTGCCAGCAGCTTAAGGCTAGCGGGAGTCGAGCAGTACTTC. As protein: CASSLRLAGVEQYF. Supplemented by reference TRBV7-2 and TRBJ2-7, the full variable domain reads GAGVSQSPSNKVTEKGKDVELRCDPISGHTALYWYRQSLGQGLEFLIYFQGNSAPDKSGLPSDRFSAERTGGSVSTLTIQRTQQEDSAVYLCASSLRLAGVEQYFGPGTRLTVT.

The rearrangement links TRBV12-3 or TRBV12-4 to TRBJ2-7; 9 bases fit TRBD1. The CDR3 extends over 13 amino acids. With 8 bases clipped from V and 4 bases from J, the junction kept 6 bases outside the gene matches. DNA of the CDR3: TGTGCCAGCCGCTCCGGGACAGGGTACGAGCAGTACTTC. It encodes CASRSGTGYEQYF.

This clonotype showed up many times. The rearrangement uses TRBV20-1 and TRBJ1-5, with 11 bases aligning to TRBD1. This CDR3 has 15 amino acids. CDR1 and CDR2 from the germline V gene are DFQATT and SNEGSKA (reference sequence). Losses at the gene ends were 5 bases for V and 5 bases for J; bases not matched to a gene: 8. The CDR3 sequence is CSAPLGTGGDQPQHF. The DNA of the CDR3 is TGCAGTGCTCCCCTCGGGACAGGGGGTGATCAGCCCCAGCATTTT.

This clonotype turned up a few times. The chain carries TRBV20-1 and TRBJ2-1; 7 positions match TRBD2. Germline CDR1 DFQATT, CDR2 SNEGSKA (reference sequence). V was pared by 3 bases and J by 8 bases, with 10 bases of the junction left unmatched. This CDR3 comprises 14 residues. The CDR3: CSARPPRGVDEQFF. The CDR3 nucleotides read TGCAGTGCTAGGCCCCCCCGGGGGGTGGATGAGCAGTTCTTC.